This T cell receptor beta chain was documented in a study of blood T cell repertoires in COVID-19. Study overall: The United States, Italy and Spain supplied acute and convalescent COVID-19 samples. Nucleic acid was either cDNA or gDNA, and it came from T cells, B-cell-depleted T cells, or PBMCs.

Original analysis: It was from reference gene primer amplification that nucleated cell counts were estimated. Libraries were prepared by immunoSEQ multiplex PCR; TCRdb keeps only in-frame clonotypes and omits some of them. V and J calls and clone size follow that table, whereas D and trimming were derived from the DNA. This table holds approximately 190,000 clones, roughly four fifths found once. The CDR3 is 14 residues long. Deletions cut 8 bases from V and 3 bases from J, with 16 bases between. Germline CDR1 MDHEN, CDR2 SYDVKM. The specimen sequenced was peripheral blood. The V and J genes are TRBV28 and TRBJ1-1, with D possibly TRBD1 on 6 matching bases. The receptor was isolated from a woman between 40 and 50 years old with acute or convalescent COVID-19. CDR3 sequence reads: CASRWGGGDTEAFF. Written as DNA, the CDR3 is TGTGCCAGCCGATGGGGGGGCGGGGACACTGAAGCTTTCTTT.